This is a list of T cell receptor beta chains from one sample in a study of blood T cell repertoires in COVID-19. This table comes from immunoSEQ multiplex PCR, and its TCRdb copy is limited to in-frame clones, with some not included. The sample consists of 180,000 or so clones, roughly 86% of them appearing once. Sequencing was carried out using peripheral blood. The receptor set was obtained from a man aged 18 to 35 with acute or convalescent COVID-19. Each CDR3 is given with its conserved first and last residue. The D gene is left open where the match is weak. Rows give clone size only sometimes, using once, few, many, or a class for an expanded clone.

D: TRBD2; V: TRBV12-3/TRBV12-4; J: TRBJ2-5; size: -; CDR3: CASSGLAETQYF; DNA: TGTGCCAGCAGTGGACTAGCGGAGACCCAGTACTTC
D: -; V: TRBV27; J: TRBJ2-3; size: -; CDR3: CASSLAYTDTQYF; DNA: TGTGCCAGCAGTTTAGCCTACACAGATACGCAGTATTTT
D: -; V: TRBV9; J: TRBJ1-2; size: -; CDR3: CASSVGTLDYGYTF; DNA: TGTGCCAGCAGCGTAGGGACTTTAGACTATGGCTACACCTTC
D: -; V: TRBV5-4; J: TRBJ2-1; size: -; CDR3: CASSFSVGRREQFF; DNA: TGTGCCAGCAGCTTTAGCGTGGGGAGACGGGAGCAGTTCTTC
D: TRBD1; V: TRBV28; J: TRBJ1-2; size: -; CDR3: CASIDQGQGKFHGYTF; DNA: TGTGCCAGCATCGACCAGGGACAGGGGAAGTTCCATGGCTACACCTTC
D: -; V: TRBV12-3/TRBV12-4; J: TRBJ1-6; size: few; CDR3: CASRAGNSPLHF; DNA: TGTGCCAGCAGAGCAGGGAATTCACCCCTCCACTTT
D: TRBD1; V: TRBV19; J: TRBJ2-4; size: -; CDR3: CASSMQGEAKNIQYF; DNA: TGTGCCAGTAGTATGCAGGGGGAAGCCAAAAACATTCAGTACTTC
D: TRBD2; V: TRBV5-4; J: TRBJ2-1; size: -; CDR3: CASSTVSGGVNEQFF; DNA: TGTGCCAGCAGCACTGTTAGCGGGGGGGTGAATGAGCAGTTCTTC
D: TRBD1; V: TRBV24-1; J: TRBJ1-5; size: few; CDR3: CATSGPGQDNQPQHF; DNA: TGTGCCACCAGTGGGCCGGGACAGGATAATCAGCCCCAGCATTTT
D: -; V: TRBV5-1; J: TRBJ1-3; size: many; CDR3: CASSVGSSGTTGNTIYF; DNA: TGCGCCAGCAGCGTAGGATCTTCCGGGACAACCGGAAACACCATATATTTT
D: -; V: TRBV4-1; J: TRBJ1-5; size: -; CDR3: CASSQDIGGRQPQHF; DNA: TGCGCCAGCAGCCAAGATATAGGGGGAAGACAGCCCCAGCATTTT
D: TRBD2; V: TRBV28; J: TRBJ2-1; size: once; CDR3: CASKSGGASYNEQFF; DNA: TGTGCCAGCAAATCCGGGGGGGCATCATACAATGAGCAGTTCTTC
D: -; V: TRBV4-2; J: TRBJ2-1; size: -; CDR3: CASSRQETYNEQFF; DNA: TGTGCCAGCAGCCGACAGGAAACCTACAATGAGCAGTTCTTC
D: TRBD1; V: TRBV30; J: TRBJ1-5; size: -; CDR3: CAWSAGGAGNQPQHF; DNA: TGTGCCTGGAGTGCAGGGGGCGCGGGCAATCAGCCCCAGCATTTT
D: TRBD1; V: TRBV7-9; J: TRBJ1-2; size: -; CDR3: CASSANRGAGYGYTF; DNA: TGTGCCAGCAGCGCAAACAGGGGCGCCGGCTATGGCTACACCTTC
D: TRBD1; V: TRBV12-3/TRBV12-4; J: TRBJ2-3; size: -; CDR3: CASSPTGGNTQYF; DNA: TGTGCCAGCAGCCCGACAGGGGGAAATACGCAGTATTTT